A single sample is the source of the 20 T cell receptor beta chains below, sequenced in a study of T cell repertoires in cytomegalovirus infection. Antigens for these TCRs are unknown. MiXCR, applied by TCRdb to the reads, yields one record per CDR3 protein. Of about 570,000 distinct CDR3 sequences detected, roughly 43% appear once; the ten largest clones hold about 48%. The source material was cultured PBMCs, sampled from culture after CMV antigen stimulation. These receptors originate from a human donor in good health (CMV status not recorded). Some clones in this sample may be carry-over from other donors' samples.

A few counts support this clonotype. CDR3 region: CASSQNGGGQETQYF. The CDR3 bases are TGTGCCAGCAGCCAAAACGGGGGGGGACAAGAGACCCAGTACTTC. The chain combines TRBV7-9 with TRBJ2-5, with 8 bases aligning to TRBD2. The CDR3 consists of 15 residues. The germline CDR1 and CDR2 sequences are SEHNR and FQNEAQ (reference sequence). With V trimmed by 5 bases and J by 2 bases, 7 bases remained unmatched.

The rearrangement joins TRBV6-6 to TRBJ2-1, with D unclear. Deletions cut 5 bases from V and 2 bases from J, with 7 bases between. Looked up from germline, CDR1 is MNHNY and CDR2 is SVGAGI (reference sequence). CDR3 size: 13 residues. CDR3 sequence reads: CASSVTTYNEQFF. The CDR3 DNA reads as TGTGCCAGCAGTGTTACAACCTACAATGAGCAGTTCTTC.

V is TRBV11-2 and J is TRBJ2-4, with a possible D match to TRBD1 (6 bases). Between the trimmed V and J ends, which lost 3 bases and 1 base, there was a span of 16 bases. In germline, CDR1 is SGHAT, CDR2 FQNNGV. CDR3 size: 17 residues. The CDR3 bases are TGTGCCAGCAGCTTTGTCGGCAGGGGTCAGGCCAAAAACATTCAGTACTTC. Translation gives CASSFVGRGQAKNIQYF.

The chain combines TRBV7-9 with TRBJ2-2; TRBD2 matches 12 bases. This CDR3 has 15 residues. With V trimmed by 5 bases and J by 7 bases, 5 bases remained unmatched. The germline CDR1 and CDR2 sequences are SEHNR and FQNEAQ (reference sequence). The CDR3 nucleotides are TGTGCCAGCAGCCGACTAGCGGGAGTTGGCGGGGAGCTGTTTTTT. Translation: CASSRLAGVGGELFF.

The V and J genes are TRBV27 and TRBJ1-5; the match to TRBD1 covers 9 bases. CDR3 length: 17 amino acids. Germline V gene lookup returns CDR1 MNHEY and CDR2 SMNVEV (reference sequence). V shed 2 bases and J 5 bases; nucleotides not matched to a gene: 10. CDR3 residues: CASSLGPGQGFHQPQHF. The CDR3 DNA reads TGTGCCAGCAGTTTAGGCCCGGGACAGGGCTTCCATCAGCCCCAGCATTTT.

The chain couples TRBV7-6 to TRBJ2-2; a possible D gene is TRBD1 (6 bases). Germline CDR1 is SGHVS and CDR2 is FNYEAQ. V was cut by 5 bases and J by 4 bases, with 11 bases left in between. CDR3 length: 14 amino acids. CDR3 sequence (DNA): TGTGCCAGCAGCCCAACAGGGAGCACCGGGGAGCTGTTTTTT. Protein sequence: CASSPTGSTGELFF.

V is TRBV7-2 and J is TRBJ2-7; 9 bases align to TRBD2. This CDR3 comprises 17 residues. Germline V gene data show CDR1 as SGHTA and CDR2 as FQGNSA. Trimming at V came to 2 bases and at J to 1 base, leaving 9 bases not matched to a gene. The CDR3 DNA reads TGTGCCAGCAGCTTAAGGGGCGGGAGGGGGAGGTCCTACGAGCAGTACTTC. The encoded protein is CASSLRGGRGRSYEQYF.

The chain uses TRBV19 and TRBJ2-1; TRBD1 aligns across 7 bases. Germline V CDR1 and CDR2: LNHDA, SQIVND (reference sequence). Trimming took 5 bases from V and 4 from J; bases not matched to a gene: 5. This CDR3 is built from 14 residues. CDR3 nucleotides: TGTGCCAGTAGTGCCCGGGACAGTTACAATGAGCAGTTCTTC. It specifies CASSARDSYNEQFF.

CDR3 bases: TGTGCCAGCAGCTTCACGGGTAGCACAGATACGCAGTATTTT. Translation gives CASSFTGSTDTQYF. The J gene is TRBJ2-3, the V gene TRBV7-2; no clear D. There are 14 residues in the CDR3. The germline V gene has CDR1 SGHTA and CDR2 FQGNSA. The V end lost 3 bases, the J end lost 0 bases, and 7 bases lay between the germline ends.

The V gene is TRBV30, the J gene TRBJ1-6; 7 nucleotides match TRBD1. V was pared by 6 bases and J by 6 bases, with 8 bases of the junction left unmatched. Germline lookup yields CDR1 GTSNPN and CDR2 SVGIG (reference sequence). This CDR3 contains 14 residues. This chain's CDR3 is CACHTGAGNSPLHF. For the CDR3, the DNA is TGTGCCTGCCATACAGGGGCGGGTAATTCACCCCTCCACTTT.

This clonotype has just a few counts. The chain employs TRBV4-2 and TRBJ1-2; 8 nucleotides align to TRBD1. The CDR3 extends over 12 amino acids. J lost 8 bases, V lost 3 bases, and 2 bases had no gene match. Germline loops: CDR1 LGHNA, CDR2 YNFKEQ. CDR3 coding DNA: TGTGCCAGCAGCCAGACAGGGGACGGCTACACCTTC. Its protein product is CASSQTGDGYTF.

This clonotype appeared a few times. In DNA, the CDR3 is TGTGCCAGCTCACCAAGCAAACCCAGGGGGCATGAGCAGTTCTTC. Amino acid sequence: CASSPSKPRGHEQFF. This rearrangement joins TRBV18 to TRBJ2-1; 8 bases are a match to TRBD1. From germline, CDR1 is KGHSH and CDR2 LQKENI. V shed 2 bases, J shed 8 bases, and the junction held 8 bases outside the gene matches. The CDR3 has 15 amino acids.

The CDR3 loop is CASSGLQGRADGYTF. CDR3 nucleotides: TGTGCCAGCAGTGGCTTACAGGGCAGGGCGGATGGCTACACCTTC. The genes are TRBV6-1 and TRBJ1-2; D perhaps matches TRBD1 (6 bases). V lost 4 bases and J lost 6, with 18 bases in between. The length of the CDR3 is 15 residues. Looked up from germline, CDR1 is MNHNS and CDR2 is SASEGT.

This clonotype was counted between two and nine times. This chain connects TRBV6-2 or TRBV6-3 to TRBJ1-1; TRBD1 is a possible D gene (5 bases). This CDR3 has 16 amino acids. The V end was cut by 8 bases, the J end by 1 base, with 20 bases between. The germline CDR1 and CDR2 sequences are MNHEY and SVGEGT. CDR3 protein: CASRNGDRGGNTEAFF. The DNA of the CDR3 is TGTGCCAGCCGGAACGGGGACCGGGGGGGGAACACTGAAGCTTTCTTT.

The table lists this clonotype with a few counts. The chain uses TRBV7-6 and TRBJ2-7; D may be TRBD1 (5 bases). Looked up from germline, CDR1 is SGHVS and CDR2 is FNYEAQ. With 3 bases removed from V and 6 bases from J, the gap between germline ends came to 12 bases. This CDR3 has 13 residues. CDR3 region: CASSFGRVGEQYF. CDR3 DNA sequence: TGTGCCAGCAGCTTCGGCAGGGTAGGCGAGCAGTACTTC.

The chain recombines TRBV7-2 with TRBJ2-7; D might be TRBD1 (6 bases). Germline CDR1 is SGHTA and CDR2 is FQGNSA. CDR3 length: 16 amino acids. V was pared by 6 bases and J by 3 bases, with 21 bases between. In nucleotides, the CDR3 is TGTGCCAGCAGTCCTCTTCTTATGAGGACAGACTACGAGCAGTACTTC. Protein: CASSPLLMRTDYEQYF.

The chain has TRBV20-1 and TRBJ2-1, with no clear D. The V and J ends lost 6 bases and 4 bases respectively, with 13 bases between them. This CDR3 contains 13 residues. The germline gives CDR1 DFQATT, CDR2 SNEGSKA (reference sequence). The CDR3 loop is CSALEARYNEQFF. In nucleotides, the CDR3 is TGCAGTGCCCTAGAAGCAAGGTACAATGAGCAGTTCTTC.

This chain uses TRBV28 with TRBJ2-5; 8 bases align to TRBD1. The J segment lost 1 base and the V segment lost 3 bases, leaving 4 bases of the junction unmatched. The germline CDR1 and CDR2 sequences are MDHEN and SYDVKM. The CDR3 contains 15 residues. The CDR3 sequence: CASSFQGAGQETQYF. The CDR3 DNA reads TGTGCCAGCAGTTTTCAGGGGGCCGGCCAAGAGACCCAGTACTTC.

This chain uses TRBV27 with TRBJ2-4; D is perhaps TRBD1 (5 bases). Germline CDR1 reads MNHEY; CDR2 reads SMNVEV (reference sequence). Trimming pared 6 bases from V and 8 bases from J, leaving 14 bases between. CDR3 length: 13 residues. CDR3 region: CASREQVRDIQYF. CDR3 bases: TGTGCCAGCAGAGAACAGGTTCGGGACATTCAGTACTTC.

This clonotype has only a few counts. CDR3 in amino acids: CASSIMGGRGTEAFF. The CDR3 bases are TGTGCCAGTAGTATAATGGGGGGGCGCGGCACTGAAGCTTTCTTT. The chain links TRBV19 to TRBJ1-1; D might be TRBD1 (6 bases). The CDR3 covers 15 residues. Trimming removed 2 bases from V and 4 bases from J, with 14 bases in between. Germline assignment: CDR1 LNHDA and CDR2 SQIVND (reference sequence).